The clone carrying this T cell receptor beta chain was detected ten times or more. Its antigen is not identified. This entry belongs to a study of T cells in Graves' hyperthyroidism and ophthalmopathy. At the level of the study: Upon initial diagnosis and before any treatment, peripheral blood was collected. Study-wide findings and caveats: Blood also contained most expanded thyroid clonotypes above 0.001.

RNA transcripts were the template for amplifying TCR beta CDR3 regions. The primer set for the first-round RT-PCR of the TCR CDR3 was HTBI. TCRdb reprocessed the multiplex PCR reads with MiXCR, giving one entry per CDR3 protein. The sample contains 300,000 to 450,000 distinct CDR3 sequences, about 15% of which appear only once. V lost 6 bases, J lost 8 bases, and 11 bases stayed unmatched. Germline assignment: CDR1 MNHEY and CDR2 SMNVEV (reference sequence). This CDR3 region has 16 residues. This TCR was recovered from a young woman with Graves' ophthalmopathy. The J gene is TRBJ1-4, the V gene TRBV27; 11 bases agree with TRBD1. The source material was blood. The CDR3 loop reads CASRSGTGGTGEKLFF. The CDR3 nucleotides are TGTGCCAGCAGGTCCGGGACAGGGGGGACGGGGGAAAAACTGTTTTTT.